The 21 T cell receptor beta chains below were found in one sample sequenced in a study of T cell responses to AZD1222 COVID-19 vaccine. Profiled with immunoSEQ multiplex PCR; TCRdb holds only in-frame clones, not every one. The sample holds 90,000 to 120,000 clones, around nine tenths seen once. This specimen consisted of peripheral blood, obtained on day 0 of AZD1222 vaccination. These receptor sequences come from an adult in good health.

The chain uses TRBV4-1 and TRBJ2-1; D not resolved. The CDR3 sequence is 14 residues long. Germline CDR1 and CDR2: MGHRA and YSYEKL. The V end lost 0 bases, the J end lost 10 bases, and 13 bases lay between the germline ends. Written as DNA, the CDR3 is TGCGCCAGCAGCCAAGAACCCCCCCGTGGAGAGCAGTTCTTC. It encodes CASSQEPPRGEQFF.

V usage is TRBV27 and J usage is TRBJ2-1; 10 positions match TRBD2. The CDR3 is 17 residues long. Germline V lookup: CDR1 MNHEY, CDR2 SMNVEV (reference sequence). The V and J ends lost 5 bases and 6 bases, in that order; junction bases with no gene match: 13. Here the CDR3 DNA reads TGTGCCAGCAGTCCCCGGGCACTAGCGGGATTGCCCAATGAGCAGTTCTTC. Encoded protein: CASSPRALAGLPNEQFF.

In DNA, the CDR3 is TGCGCCAGCCGTCCTTGGATGAGCTCCTACAATGAGCAGTTCTTC. This sequence encodes CASRPWMSSYNEQFF. V usage is TRBV5-1 and J usage is TRBJ2-1, with unresolved D. The germline V and J ends were trimmed by 7 bases and 0 bases, with 14 bases remaining between them. In germline, CDR1 is SGHRS, CDR2 YFSETQ. The CDR3 covers 15 residues.

CDR3 in DNA: TGTGCCAGCAGCGTAGGTGCGGGATTAACTTACGAGCAGTACTTC. Its translation is CASSVGAGLTYEQYF. V and J are TRBV9 and TRBJ2-7; tentative D call: TRBD2 (6 bases). Germline loops: CDR1 SGDLS, CDR2 YYNGEE. The CDR3 totals 15 residues. Trimming pared 0 bases from V and 4 bases from J, leaving 14 bases between.

The count of this clone is one. The rearrangement uses TRBV5-8 and TRBJ2-5, with 8 bases lining up with TRBD1. Germline assignment: CDR1 SGHTS and CDR2 YDEGEE. This CDR3 is built from 14 residues. Trimming removed 4 bases from V and 4 bases from J; junction bases left unmatched: 6. The CDR3 sequence is CASSNPGTGETQYF. CDR3 nucleotides: TGTGCCAGCAGCAATCCCGGGACAGGAGAGACCCAGTACTTC.

The CDR3, as DNA: TGTGCCAGCAGTGCTCAGTACCGCAATCAGCCCCAGCATTTT. Its translation is CASSAQYRNQPQHF. V usage is TRBV2 and J usage is TRBJ1-5, with D unclear. CDR1 and CDR2 (germline): SNHLY, FYNNEI. V shed 4 bases and J shed 2 bases, with 9 bases lying between them. This CDR3 region has 14 residues.

V gene TRBV4-3 combines with J gene TRBJ2-7, with D possibly TRBD1 on 6 matching bases. The V end lost 4 bases, the J end lost 5 bases, and 15 bases lay between the germline ends. CDR1 LGHNA and CDR2 YSLEER come from the germline V gene. The CDR3 is 14 residues long. The CDR3 sequence: CASSLATGSNEQYF. For the CDR3, the DNA is TGCGCCAGCAGCCTAGCTACAGGGAGCAACGAGCAGTACTTC.

This chain joins TRBV7-9 and TRBJ1-3; 9 nucleotides agree with TRBD1. The CDR3 loop spans 16 amino acids. In germline, CDR1 is SEHNR, CDR2 FQNEAQ (reference sequence). Trimming cost V 1 base and J 4 bases; bases outside gene matches: 5. CDR3 region: CASSLEQGAAGNTIYF. The CDR3 nucleotides are TGTGCCAGCAGCTTAGAACAGGGGGCTGCCGGAAACACCATATATTTT.

The rearrangement uses TRBV4-1 and TRBJ2-7; TRBD1 agrees at 7 bases. Germline lookup yields CDR1 MGHRA and CDR2 YSYEKL. The trim removed 5 bases at V and 4 bases at J, leaving 11 bases unmatched. The CDR3 extends over 15 amino acids. In nucleotides, the CDR3 is TGCGCCAGCAGCAGCCGGGACAGTGTTGTTTACGAGCAGTACTTC. It yields the protein CASSSRDSVVYEQYF.

The chain is built from TRBV5-1 and TRBJ2-7, with D possibly being TRBD1 (6 bases). The germline V gene encodes CDR1 SGHRS and CDR2 YFSETQ. The CDR3 spans 14 residues. V lost 0 bases and J lost 3, with 10 bases in between. This CDR3 reads CASSLDGRGYEQYF. The CDR3 DNA sequence: TGCGCCAGCAGCTTGGATGGCAGGGGCTACGAGCAGTACTTC.

The sample holds a few counts of this clone. The J gene is TRBJ2-7, the V gene TRBV27; 9 nucleotides align to TRBD2. This CDR3 comprises 15 residues. V lost 5 bases and J lost 3; bases outside the gene matches: 8. Germline V gene sequence: CDR1 MNHEY, CDR2 SMNVEV (reference sequence). The DNA of the CDR3 is TGTGCCAGCAGTATCCGCAGCGGGGGGCTCTACGAGCAGTACTTC. Translating gives CASSIRSGGLYEQYF.

The V and J genes are TRBV5-1 and TRBJ2-1; 8 nucleotides align to TRBD2. Germline CDR1 and CDR2: SGHRS and YFSETQ. J was trimmed by 7 bases and V by 3 bases; bases with no gene match: 6. The CDR3 totals 14 residues. The CDR3 loop is CASSSRVAGNEQFF. The CDR3 nucleotides are TGCGCCAGCAGCTCCCGGGTAGCGGGGAATGAGCAGTTCTTC.

The chain carries TRBV7-2 and TRBJ2-5, with 7 bases matching TRBD2. The junction had 8 bases not matched to a gene; V was cut back by 5 bases and J by 8 bases. The CDR3 spans 13 residues. Germline lookup yields CDR1 SGHTA and CDR2 FQGNSA. The CDR3 region is CASSPPTGGTQYF. CDR3 DNA sequence: TGTGCCAGCAGCCCACCAACGGGAGGAACCCAGTACTTC. The full variable domain, rest sourced from reference TRBV7-2 and TRBJ2-5, is GAGVSQSPSNKVTEKGKDVELRCDPISGHTALYWYRQSLGQGLEFLIYFQGNSAPDKSGLPSDRFSAERTGGSVSTLTIQRTQQEDSAVYLCASSPPTGGTQYFGPGTRLLVL.

The chain is built from TRBV7-9 and TRBJ1-6; D remains unclear. Trimming left V 3 bases short and J 8 bases short, with 8 bases between. This CDR3 is built from 13 residues. Germline V lookup: CDR1 SEHNR, CDR2 FQNEAQ (reference sequence). This chain's CDR3 is CASSFGGDSPLHF. CDR3 bases: TGTGCCAGCAGCTTTGGAGGCGATTCACCCCTCCACTTT.

J is TRBJ2-3 and V is TRBV6-5; TRBD2 is a possible D gene (6 bases). CDR3 length: 14 amino acids. Germline CDR1 is MNHEY and CDR2 is SVGAGI. With 8 bases removed from V and 2 bases from J, the gap between germline ends came to 14 bases. CDR3 sequence: CASEEGTATDTQYF. CDR3 nucleotides: TGTGCCAGCGAGGAGGGGACGGCCACAGATACGCAGTATTTT.

The chain is built from TRBV7-2 and TRBJ2-7; 14 bases match TRBD2. V trimming: 3 bases; J trimming: 4 bases; junction bases outside the gene matches: 5. This CDR3 is 16 amino acids long. The germline gives CDR1 SGHTA, CDR2 FQGNSA. The CDR3 loop reads CASSFRLAGGRYEQYF. In DNA form, the CDR3 reads TGTGCCAGCAGCTTCAGACTAGCGGGGGGGCGTTACGAGCAGTACTTC.

The genes are TRBV6-5 and TRBJ1-1, with no clear D. V shed 11 bases and J shed 0 bases, with 10 bases lying between them. This CDR3 has 12 amino acids. CDR1 and CDR2 (germline): MNHEY, SVGAGI. The CDR3 DNA reads TGTGCCGGCCAGAACATGAACACTGAAGCTTTCTTT. Translation gives CAGQNMNTEAFF.

The J gene is TRBJ1-1, the V gene TRBV5-5, with D unresolved. CDR3 length: 13 amino acids. The germline V and J ends were trimmed by 7 bases and 1 base, with 11 bases remaining between them. Per germline, CDR1 SGHKS and CDR2 YYEKEE (reference sequence). In DNA, the CDR3 is TGTGCCAGCTCCGGGGTCGCGAACACTGAAGCTTTCTTT. Residues: CASSGVANTEAFF.

This sequence joins TRBV23-1 and TRBJ2-7; perhaps TRBD2 as D (6 bases). TRBV23-1 is recorded as an ORF, its role being uncertain. The CDR3 loop spans 15 amino acids. V gave up 0 bases and J gave up 2 bases, with 11 bases separating them. The CDR3 region has the DNA TGCGCCAGCAGTCAATCCGGGGGAGAGGCCTACGAGCAGTACTTC. Its translation: CASSQSGGEAYEQYF.

The chain is built from TRBV9 and TRBJ2-7, with a weak D call TRBD1 (6 bases). Between the trimmed V and J ends, which lost 6 bases and 0 bases, there was a span of 13 bases. This CDR3 has 14 residues. CDR1 and CDR2 from the germline V gene are SGDLS and YYNGEE. CDR3 nucleotide sequence: TGTGCCAGCACCTACAGGGAATTCTCCTACGAGCAGTACTTC. Amino acids: CASTYREFSYEQYF.

This chain joins TRBV7-8 and TRBJ2-7; D remains ambiguous. This CDR3 is built from 13 residues. V was cut by 5 bases and J by 5 bases, with 13 bases left in between. Germline loops: CDR1 SGHVS, CDR2 FQNEAQ. CDR3 in DNA: TGTGCCAGCAGCCCCCCGGTCCGGGACGAGCAGTACTTC. Translation: CASSPPVRDEQYF.